The subject of this entry is one TCR beta chain. The V end lost 0 bases, the J end lost 4 bases, and 10 bases lay between the germline ends. CDR1 and CDR2 (germline): SGHRS, YFSETQ. The CDR3 covers 15 residues. These data originate in a study of T cell changes during pregnancy in multiple sclerosis. Measured with immunoSEQ multiplex PCR; TCRdb has only the in-frame clones, and not every one. The sample has tens of thousands of clones, roughly 92% seen once; the top ten hold about 2.5%. This chain uses TRBV5-1 with TRBJ2-2, with D possibly TRBD1 on 6 matching bases. The source was peripheral blood, collected in the third trimester of pregnancy. The TCR sequence derives from a female donor in good health, enrolled as a control in a pregnancy study. The CDR3 DNA is TGCGCCAGCAGCTTGGGGGCAGGGGCCACCGGGGAGCTGTTTTTT. It codes for CASSLGAGATGELFF.